The text below deals with one T cell receptor (beta chain). Its antigen remains unidentified. The record has no base qualities; no much larger clone is one base away. The entry originates in a study of regulatory T cells in long-lasting Graves disease (dated by TCRdb to the early 2020s). Study-level background: Newly diagnosed Graves' disease patients had taken antithyroid drugs for less than 3 months. The study was registered as a clinical trial and conducted in China. A total of roughly 35 samples underwent TCR sequencing, from about 13 patients with persistent Graves' disease and approximately 20 patients with newly diagnosed Graves' disease. Patients with persistent Graves' disease were compared with patients with newly diagnosed Graves' disease using TCR sequencing and RNA sequencing of peripheral blood.

The library was obtained by multiplex PCR. Sequencing used an Illumina HiSeq 4000. CDR3 regions were amplified by Arm-PCR with iRepertoire HTBI primers to construct TCR beta libraries. Before sequencing, the PCR products underwent gel purification. The authors' analysis ran thus. Gene usage analysis of CDR3 amino acid clonotypes relied on the approximately 62 TRBV and about 13 TRBJ segments identified across samples. Filtered high-quality paired reads were merged into contigs using COPE and FqMerger. BLAST was used to align contigs to the IMGT TRBV, TRBD and TRBJ reference genes, and CDR3 was defined following IMGT. Highly expanded clones were defined as clonotypes with a frequency above 0.1%. Shannon entropy served as the measure of repertoire diversity, while the Gini coefficient captured V-J evenness. Clonotypes shared by more than one individual were considered public. TCRdb handled the public reads itself, with Q25 trimming in fastp and clone calling in MiXCR, and kept productive beta chains. Under each unique CDR3 protein, matching rows form one entry showing the most common genes and DNA. It is TCRdb's table, rather than the study itself, that gives the V and J calls and clone size. This sample is represented by 620,000 or so distinct CDR3 sequences; approximately 15% of them were singletons. Roughly 18% of the sample goes to the ten largest clones.

Here is what the overall study found, with its caveats: More public clonotypes were shared among persistent patients (over 2,500) than among newly diagnosed patients (966). Lower TCR Shannon entropy and fewer highly expanded clones were observed in persistent Graves' disease patients than in newly diagnosed patients, which suggested clonal expansion. Only the TCR beta chain was sequenced and analyzed. Because the primary lesion, thyroid tissue, could not be accessed, the study looked at peripheral blood alone. As a limitation, the authors acknowledged that the small sample size may reduce accuracy.

What the time point label conveys for this sample: newly diagnosed GD, antithyroid drugs for less than 3 months. RNA was extracted from PBMCs in TRIzol for both TCR sequencing and RNA sequencing. The diagnosis of Graves' disease followed American Thyroid Association guidelines. Patients were recruited from an endocrinology department in Xi'an, China. Each patient gave 7 to 9.5 milliliters of peripheral blood, collected in an EDTA anticoagulant tube. Ficoll Paque Plus density gradient separation was used to isolate PBMCs, and no additional T cell sorting was done. An Agilent 2100 Bioanalyzer and agarose gel were used to check RNA quality, and a NanoDrop 2000 was used to measure RNA concentration. The sample was also reused in another study, on T cells in Graves' hyperthyroidism and ophthalmopathy. Looking at the second paper: Stable Graves' hyperthyroidism was defined as the absence of progression to ophthalmopathy over 18 months of follow-up. Hyperthyroidism patients were newly diagnosed, had a disease duration of under 2 months, and were aged 18 to 65 years. Patients with uncontrolled infections, other autoimmune diseases, pregnancy or lactation were excluded. Diagnoses were established on the basis of clinical symptoms, serum thyroxine and TRAb, thyroid ultrasound, and orbital computed tomography. For the first round of RT-PCR on the TCR CDR3, the HTBI primer set was used together with the Qiagen OneStep RT-PCR kit. Most expanded thyroid clonotypes (frequency above 0.001) were also detected in blood, suggesting blood repertoires may reflect thyroid immune responses. Ophthalmopathy was separated from stable hyperthyroidism by a 13 V-J signature model, with roughly 88% sensitivity and roughly 81% specificity obtained in cross-validation and 80%/75% obtained in testing. During validation, the model predicted progression to ophthalmopathy a median of roughly six months ahead of onset, with more than 55% sensitivity and 72.22% specificity. To identify distinguishing TCR V-J signatures, a discovery cohort of around 100 patients was used, comprising 43 with Graves' ophthalmopathy and approximately 57 with stable Graves' hyperthyroidism. Prospective prediction of ophthalmopathy was tested in an independent validation cohort consisting of 18 hyperthyroidism patients and some 17 patients who later progressed to ophthalmopathy. For training and testing, the 100 or so patients in the discovery cohort were randomly divided in a 7:3 ratio. The study also compared thyroid tissue and blood T-cell repertoires from more than five Graves' hyperthyroidism patients. After sampling, hyperthyroidism patients received methimazole starting at 30 mg daily, and ophthalmopathy patients received high-dose intravenous methylprednisolone. Libraries were constructed in a second round of multiplex PCR, after which size selection and purification were performed. Paired-end sequencing of the libraries was performed with 100 bp reads on an Illumina HiSeq2000. Raw data were processed with SOAPnuke, discarding reads with adapters, uncalled bases, mean Phred below 15, or no exact constant-primer or identifier match. COPE v1.2.5 was used to merge high-quality paired reads, and clonotypes were defined as unique nucleotide sequences. MiTCR v1.1 was used to align the clonotypes against IMGT TRBV, TRBD and TRBJ reference segments. The analysis included only V-J combinations with a frequency above 0.0001, which together covered about 99% of the repertoires. A TCS score was defined as the ratio between F50 (clonal expansion) and ExV (chaos), using BLOSUM62-based TCRdist between CDR3 peptides within each V-J. Welch's t-statistics and random forest reduced around 520 V-J features to some 14, which were used in a naive Bayes classifier (R e1071). Sample size was not statistically predetermined, and blinding of investigators to group allocation was not performed. TCR Vbeta CDR3 sequencing of around 130 peripheral blood samples (roughly 43 ophthalmopathy, 70 to 85 hyperthyroidism and some 17 progressor patients) is reported in the paper.

The sequenced sample was peripheral blood mononuclear cells (PBMCs), obtained at new diagnosis, from a patient treated with antithyroid drugs. The receptor was isolated from a woman in her 30s with Graves disease. Donor details come from another sample of the same person, matched by shared clones.

The DNA reads TGCAGTGCTAGGGGCTTCAGCTCCTACAATGAGCAGTTCTTC. It codes for CSARGFSSYNEQFF. The V and J genes are TRBV20-1 and TRBJ2-1; the D gene is not confidently resolved. Reading the germline V gene (reference sequence) gives CDR1 DFQATT and CDR2 SNEGSKA. A distance of 9 bases separates the germline ends of V and J, which lose 3 bases and 0 bases respectively. Including the terminal cysteine and phenylalanine, the CDR3 comprises 14 residues. Solely the CDR3 DNA is kept, with 42 bases framed from the first base.